The clone carrying this T cell receptor (beta chain) was picked up a small number of times. No antigen is known for it. This specimen belongs to a study of Ad26.COV2.S vaccination and SARS-CoV-2 variants. Points from the study as a whole: Analyses that measured TCR breadth and depth may have underestimated total T cell responses. Spike-specific TCR breadth was greater after Ad26.COV2.S than placebo.

Trimming removed 3 bases from V and 5 bases from J; junction bases left unmatched: 4. Germline CDR1 MNHEY, CDR2 SMNVEV (reference sequence). This CDR3 has 13 residues. The repertoire was sequenced with immunoSEQ multiplex PCR; TCRdb's copy has only in-frame clones and lacks some. The table has approximately 340,000 clones, about 91% seen once. This receptor was identified in a human donor who had recovered from COVID-19. The J gene is TRBJ2-7, the V gene TRBV27; 7 bases agree with TRBD1. The sample consisted of peripheral blood, taken after recovery from COVID-19. The CDR3 coding sequence is TGTGCCAGCAGTTTTGAGGGGGCGGACGAGCAGTACTTC. This encodes CASSFEGADEQYF.